The present TCR beta chain was sequenced within a study of Graves' ophthalmopathy and Graves' hyperthyroidism. As the template, RNA transcripts were used to amplify TCR beta CDR3 regions. First-round RT-PCR employed HTBI primers, with a second-round multiplex PCR after it. TCRdb called the multiplex PCR reads again in MiXCR, with one record for every CDR3 protein. The sample lists more than 550,000 distinct CDR3 sequences, roughly 41% occurring once. The germline V gene has CDR1 SGHTA and CDR2 FQGNSA. V was clipped by 3 bases and J by 7 bases; unmatched bases: 4. The CDR3 sequence is 13 residues long. This clonotype was detected only a few times.

The chain uses TRBV7-2 and TRBJ2-5, with 8 bases fitting TRBD1. The TCR was taken from an adult man with Graves' ophthalmopathy. Sequenced input: peripheral blood. CDR3 sequence: CASSFSGTGTQYF. DNA of the CDR3: TGTGCCAGCAGCTTCTCCGGGACAGGGACCCAGTACTTC.